This T cell receptor (beta chain) stems from a study of shared clonotypes between healthy human individuals. Study observations and caveats: It was the few donors that limited the genetic and exposure-history diversity represented.

Germline CDR1 is MRHNA and CDR2 is SNTAGT. The CDR3 is 13 residues long. Healthy HIV-negative adults without recent acute infections or vaccinations served as donors. Researchers drew on about 90 million PBMCs for genomic DNA from unsorted samples. Authors' analysis steps: From ImmunoSEQ came sequences covering only the junction and carrying no quality scores, so filtering differed. Generated by immunoSEQ multiplex PCR, the TCRdb table keeps only in-frame clones and is missing some. From that table come the V and J calls and clone size; the DNA was used to work out D and trimming. Of about 520,000 clones in the sample, over 70% were seen once. Points on this clone: No antigen is known for it. A much larger clone lies a single base off, so this may be a read error. Other DNA sequences in the same sample also yield this CDR3.

This TCR was recovered from a woman aged 40 to 50 in good health. Some clones in this sample may be carry-over from other donors' samples. This rearrangement joins TRBV6-4 to TRBJ2-3; 7 nucleotides match TRBD1. The sequencing sample was made of PBMCs. The CDR3 protein is CASSGDSTGTQYF. The CDR3 region has the DNA TGTGCCAGCAGTGGGGACAGCACAGGTACGCAGTATTTT.